This T cell receptor (beta chain) was identified during a study of blood T cell repertoires in COVID-19. Study at large: Some COVID-19 samples were acute and others convalescent; all came from the United States, Italy and Spain. T cells, B-cell-depleted T cells, or PBMCs supplied cDNA or gDNA.

V was pared by 2 bases and J by 2 bases, with 10 bases between. The CDR3 loop spans 15 amino acids. The V gene's germline CDR1 is LNHNV and CDR2 YYDKDF (reference sequence). In the original analysis: Cell counts per sample came from amplifying reference gene primers. This table comes from immunoSEQ multiplex PCR, and its TCRdb copy is limited to in-frame clones, with some not included. V and J calls and clone size are as listed in that table; D and trimming were resolved from the DNA. This table has some 150,000 clones, about 86% appearing once. The clonotype originates from a woman in her forties with acute or convalescent COVID-19. V is TRBV15 and J is TRBJ1-5; no firm D call. The sample comprised peripheral blood. The chain's CDR3 is CATSRTQARNQPQHF. CDR3 DNA sequence: TGTGCCACCAGCAGAACTCAGGCCCGCAATCAGCCCCAGCATTTT.